Listed here are 32 T cell receptor beta chains from one sample, sequenced in a study of blood T cell repertoires in COVID-19. The repertoire was sequenced with immunoSEQ multiplex PCR; TCRdb's copy has only in-frame clones and lacks some. The sample has about 83,000 clones, approximately 88% seen once. The specimen was peripheral blood. Receptors were obtained from a human donor in a cohort sampled during active COVID-19.

The rearrangement uses TRBV2 and TRBJ2-3; 9 nucleotides match TRBD1. The V gene end was trimmed by 4 bases and the J gene end by 4 bases; junction bases not matched to a gene: 6. Per the germline V gene, CDR1 is SNHLY and CDR2 is FYNNEI. The CDR3 sequence is 15 residues long. CDR3: CASSGDTGGPDTQYF. CDR3 DNA sequence: TGTGCCAGCAGTGGCGACACAGGGGGCCCAGATACGCAGTATTTT.

The chain joins TRBV10-3 to TRBJ1-5, with 7 bases identical to TRBD1. The J segment lost 4 bases and the V segment lost 11 bases, leaving 8 bases of the junction unmatched. The CDR3 loop spans 13 amino acids. The germline V gene encodes CDR1 ENHRY and CDR2 SYGVKD. In nucleotides, the CDR3 is TGTGCCGTACGGACAGGTGAAAATCAGCCCCAGCATTTT. This codes for CAVRTGENQPQHF.

This clone has a single count. This chain links TRBV5-8 with TRBJ2-5; a possible D gene is TRBD1 (5 bases). The CDR3 is 14 amino acids. V dropped 4 bases and J dropped 4 bases, with 14 bases sitting between them. Germline values: CDR1 SGHTS, CDR2 YDEGEE. The CDR3 sequence: CASSLFGQLETQYF. In DNA, the CDR3 is TGTGCCAGCAGCCTGTTCGGACAACTAGAGACCCAGTACTTC.

The V and J genes are TRBV18 and TRBJ2-7; TRBD2 aligns across 12 bases. The CDR3 has 15 amino acids. Germline lookup yields CDR1 KGHSH and CDR2 LQKENI. V gave up 5 bases and J gave up 5 bases; unmatched junction bases: 7. The CDR3 is CASSSTSGGNHEQYF. The CDR3 DNA is TGTGCCAGCTCATCAACTAGCGGGGGGAACCACGAGCAGTACTTC.

J is TRBJ1-4 and V is TRBV11-2, with 8 bases fitting TRBD1. Germline loops: CDR1 SGHAT, CDR2 FQNNGV. Trimming took 5 bases from V and 9 from J; bases not matched to a gene: 8. This CDR3 comprises 14 residues. CDR3 sequence (DNA): TGTGCCAGCAGCCTGCAGGGGGCGAGGAAAAAACTGTTTTTT. Translated, it gives CASSLQGARKKLFF.

This clone was counted once. The rearrangement uses TRBV7-6 and TRBJ1-6, with 8 bases matching TRBD1. V shed 5 bases, J shed 6 bases, and the junction held 0 bases outside the gene matches. Germline CDR1 SGHVS, CDR2 FNYEAQ. The CDR3 covers 13 residues. The CDR3 region has the DNA TGTGCCAGCAGCGACAGGGGTAATTCACCCCTCCACTTT. As protein: CASSDRGNSPLHF.

In this sample, this clone turned up once. The rearrangement uses TRBV7-2 and TRBJ2-5; a weak D match, TRBD2 (6 bases). CDR3 length equals 14 residues. Germline CDR1 reads SGHTA; CDR2 reads FQGNSA. V lost 1 base and J lost 2, with 8 bases in between. This chain's CDR3 is CASSLGEAQETQYF. The CDR3 DNA reads as TGTGCCAGCAGCTTAGGGGAGGCACAAGAGACCCAGTACTTC.

This chain uses TRBV7-2 with TRBJ2-6; 8 nucleotides line up with TRBD1. This CDR3 has 13 amino acids. Trimming cost V 8 bases and J 12 bases; bases outside gene matches: 9. CDR1 SGHTA and CDR2 FQGNSA come from the germline V gene. The CDR3 reads CASRKGQGRVLTF. CDR3 bases: TGTGCCAGCCGAAAAGGACAGGGCCGCGTCCTGACTTTC.

This clone counts as medium-sized. The chain links TRBV28 to TRBJ1-5; D gene ambiguous. The CDR3 has 13 residues. The germline V gene encodes CDR1 MDHEN and CDR2 SYDVKM. Trimming took off 7 bases at V and 9 bases at J, with 16 bases between the two ends. Here the CDR3 DNA reads TGTGCCAGCACCCCGGGGAAATTTGGGCCCCAGCATTTT. Translated: CASTPGKFGPQHF.

J is TRBJ2-7 and V is TRBV5-4, with 7 bases lining up with TRBD2. The CDR3 runs 15 residues. V gave up 3 bases and J gave up 2 bases; unmatched junction bases: 8. The V gene's germline CDR1 is SGHNT and CDR2 YYREEE (reference sequence). DNA for the CDR3: TGTGCCAGCAGCTCCCTGACTAGCTCAACCTACGAGCAGTACTTC. Amino acids: CASSSLTSSTYEQYF. Drawing the rest from reference TRBV5-4 and TRBJ2-7, the complete variable domain is ETGVTQSPTHLIKTRGQQVTLRCSSQSGHNTVSWYQQALGQGPQFIFQYYREEENGRGNFPPRFSGLQFPNYSSELNVNALELDDSALYLCASSSLTSSTYEQYFGPGTRLTVT.

V is TRBV5-4 and J is TRBJ1-1, with unresolved D. Trimming pared 2 bases from V and 2 bases from J, leaving 10 bases between. CDR1 and CDR2 from the germline V gene are SGHNT and YYREEE (reference sequence). CDR3 length: 14 amino acids. The CDR3 is CASSLPTLNTEAFF. The CDR3 coding sequence is TGTGCCAGCAGCTTACCTACACTAAACACTGAAGCTTTCTTT. Full variable domain (rest looked up from reference TRBV5-4 and TRBJ1-1): ETGVTQSPTHLIKTRGQQVTLRCSSQSGHNTVSWYQQALGQGPQFIFQYYREEENGRGNFPPRFSGLQFPNYSSELNVNALELDDSALYLCASSLPTLNTEAFFGQGTRLTVV.

This sequence joins TRBV2 and TRBJ1-2; the match to TRBD1 covers 9 bases. The CDR3 length is 15 residues. Germline trimming cut 5 bases from V and 0 bases from J; bases unmatched to any gene: 4. Germline CDR1 is SNHLY and CDR2 is FYNNEI. CDR3 sequence reads: CASSPDRGANYGYTF. CDR3 bases: TGTGCCAGCAGTCCGGACAGGGGAGCTAACTATGGCTACACCTTC.

The chain employs TRBV27 and TRBJ2-2; TRBD1 aligns across 7 bases. Germline V lookup: CDR1 MNHEY, CDR2 SMNVEV (reference sequence). V lost 0 bases, J lost 2 bases, and 3 bases stayed unmatched. The CDR3 spans 16 residues. The CDR3: CASSLSGTVNTGELFF. The CDR3 bases are TGTGCCAGCAGTTTATCGGGGACAGTTAACACCGGGGAGCTGTTTTTT.

This clone was observed a single time. The V call is TRBV12-5, the J call TRBJ1-1; D is ambiguous. Deletions cut 2 bases from V and 2 bases from J, with 6 bases between. Germline loops: CDR1 LGHNT, CDR2 FRNRAP. The CDR3 is 13 amino acids. The DNA for the CDR3 is TGTGCTAGTGGTTTGCGGGAAAACACTGAAGCTTTCTTT. It codes for CASGLRENTEAFF.

The gene calls are TRBV28 and TRBJ2-5; perhaps TRBD1 as D (5 bases). This CDR3 is built from 14 residues. V was shortened by 6 bases and J by 2 bases, with 13 bases between the two germline ends. Per germline, CDR1 MDHEN and CDR2 SYDVKM. The CDR3 sequence: CASRKQAVQETQYF. Written as DNA, the CDR3 is TGTGCCAGCAGAAAACAGGCCGTTCAAGAGACCCAGTACTTC.

This clone was observed a few times. V usage is TRBV3-1 (or the pseudogene TRBV3-2) and J usage is TRBJ2-7; D is undetermined. V was trimmed by 4 bases and J by 4 bases, leaving 8 bases between them. Germline V gene lookup returns CDR1 LGHDT and CDR2 YNNKEL (reference sequence). This CDR3 has 12 amino acids. CDR3 region: CASSLTYYEQYF. The DNA for the CDR3 is TGTGCCAGCAGCCTTACATATTACGAGCAGTACTTC.

This clone was counted a single time. The chain joins TRBV12-5 to TRBJ2-1; a weak D match, TRBD1 (6 bases). Germline V CDR1 and CDR2: LGHNT, FRNRAP. V was cut by 10 bases and J by 4 bases, with 17 bases left in between. The CDR3 length is 14 residues. CDR3 DNA sequence: TGTGCTACCCTCCAGGACAGTTTTTACAATGAGCAGTTCTTC. This sequence encodes CATLQDSFYNEQFF.

Comments on this clone: Other DNA sequences within the sample encode an identical CDR3. The chain combines TRBV7-2 with TRBJ2-1; TRBD1 matches at 9 bases. Germline CDR1 reads SGHTA; CDR2 reads FQGNSA. V gave up 0 bases and J gave up 5 bases; unmatched junction bases: 5. CDR3 length equals 16 residues. The CDR3 protein is CASSLAGTGFDNEQFF. The CDR3, as DNA: TGTGCCAGCAGCTTAGCCGGGACAGGGTTTGACAATGAGCAGTTCTTC.

This clone was seen only once. Other nucleotide sequences from this sample produce the same CDR3. The CDR3 bases are TGTGCCAGCAGCTTAGGCGGTTCCTACAATGAGCAGTTCTTC. Translated, it gives CASSLGGSYNEQFF. The J gene is TRBJ2-1, the V gene TRBV7-3; no clear D. V gave up 2 bases and J gave up 1 base, with 6 bases separating them. In germline, CDR1 is SGHTA, CDR2 FQGTGA. This CDR3 is 14 amino acids long. The full variable domain, in which reference TRBV7-3 and TRBJ2-1 provide the parts outside the CDR3, is GAGVSQTPSNKVTEKGKYVELRCDPISGHTALYWYRQSLGQGPEFLIYFQGTGAADDSGLPNDRFFAVRPEGSVSTLKIQRTERGDSAVYLCASSLGGSYNEQFFGPGTRLTVL.

This clone was picked up one time. The chain's CDR3 is CAYLPPTSGGADTQYF. In nucleotides, the CDR3 is TGTGCCTACCTTCCTCCGACTAGCGGGGGCGCAGATACGCAGTATTTT. The V call is TRBV30, the J call TRBJ2-3, with TRBD2 matching over 12 bases. CDR1 is GTSNPN and CDR2 is SVGIG in the germline V gene (reference sequence). J gave up 4 bases and V 7 bases, and 12 bases lay outside the gene matches. The CDR3 is 16 residues long.

The chain is built from TRBV7-6 and TRBJ2-1; tentatively, D is TRBD2 (6 bases). The CDR3 loop spans 15 amino acids. Germline-derived CDR1 and CDR2 are SGHVS and FNYEAQ. Trimming removed 1 base from V and 2 bases from J, with 9 bases in between. This CDR3 reads CASSLVLATYNEQFF. The CDR3 DNA follows: TGTGCCAGCAGCTTAGTTCTAGCGACCTACAATGAGCAGTTCTTC.

The chain carries TRBV4-2 and TRBJ1-1, with D possibly TRBD1 on 5 matching bases. The V gene lost 1 base and the J gene lost 0 bases, with 6 bases spanning the gap. CDR1 LGHNA and CDR2 YNFKEQ come from the germline V gene. This CDR3 contains 14 residues. The CDR3 DNA reads TGTGCCAGCAGCCAAGTAGGGGTGAACACTGAAGCTTTCTTT. It yields the protein CASSQVGVNTEAFF.

The V call is TRBV4-3, the J call TRBJ1-2, with TRBD1 identical over 9 bases. Germline V gene data show CDR1 as LGHNA and CDR2 as YSLEER. Losses at the gene ends were 3 bases for V and 0 bases for J; bases not matched to a gene: 5. The CDR3 loop spans 16 amino acids. The CDR3 DNA reads TGCGCCAGCAGCCATCTCGGACAGGGGTCTAACTATGGCTACACCTTC. It codes for CASSHLGQGSNYGYTF.

This clone was observed a handful of times. CDR3 residues: CASSHQGFNTEAFF. DNA of the CDR3: TGTGCCAGCAGCCACCAGGGTTTCAACACTGAAGCTTTCTTT. The V gene is TRBV3-1 (or the pseudogene TRBV3-2), the J gene TRBJ1-1, with D tentatively TRBD1 (5 bases). The ends were cut back, 3 bases at V and 2 bases at J, with 10 bases in the middle. Germline V gene sequence: CDR1 LGHDT, CDR2 YNNKEL (reference sequence). The CDR3 has 14 amino acids.

This chain uses TRBV5-4 with TRBJ1-1; 8 bases line up with TRBD1. The CDR3 sequence is 16 residues long. From germline, CDR1 is SGHNT and CDR2 YYREEE (reference sequence). Trimming cost V 4 bases and J 3 bases; bases outside gene matches: 11. The CDR3 here is CASSDRTGSGDTEAFF. The CDR3 DNA reads TGTGCCAGCAGCGACCGGACAGGGAGTGGGGACACTGAAGCTTTCTTT.

This rearrangement joins TRBV11-2 to TRBJ2-7, with 8 bases that match TRBD1. V shed 5 bases, J shed 7 bases, and the junction held 7 bases outside the gene matches. Looked up from germline, CDR1 is SGHAT and CDR2 is FQNNGV. The CDR3 has 13 amino acids. This CDR3 is CASSLRGLKEQYF. DNA of the CDR3: TGTGCCAGCAGCCTCAGGGGGCTTAAGGAGCAGTACTTC.

The gene calls are TRBV10-3 and TRBJ2-5, with D unclear. This CDR3 region has 13 residues. CDR1 is ENHRY, CDR2 SYGVKD, per germline. Between the trimmed V and J ends, which lost 2 bases and 5 bases, there was a span of 9 bases. Here the CDR3 reads CAISELSLETQYF. For the CDR3, the DNA is TGTGCCATCAGTGAGCTAAGTTTGGAGACCCAGTACTTC.

The rearrangement links TRBV6-2 or TRBV6-3 to TRBJ2-1, with a possible D match to TRBD2 (7 bases). This CDR3 has 18 residues. Per germline, CDR1 MNHEY and CDR2 SVGEGT. V dropped 2 bases and J dropped 12 bases, with 29 bases sitting between them. The CDR3 loop reads CASSYGRGRQGAGAAQFF. The DNA of the CDR3 is TGTGCCAGCAGTTACGGCAGGGGAAGGCAAGGGGCGGGAGCGGCGCAGTTCTTC.

The V call is TRBV6-5, the J call TRBJ1-1, with 7 bases that match TRBD1. The V segment lost 2 bases and the J segment 5 bases; nucleotides outside the gene matches: 2. The V gene's germline CDR1 is MNHEY and CDR2 SVGAGI. This CDR3 comprises 13 residues. The CDR3 nucleotides are TGTGCCAGCAGTTACAGGGGGCATACTGAAGCTTTCTTT. It encodes CASSYRGHTEAFF.

The chain couples TRBV5-1 to TRBJ2-7, with TRBD2 matching over 7 bases. V shed 4 bases, J shed 6 bases, and the junction held 4 bases outside the gene matches. CDR1 is SGHRS and CDR2 is YFSETQ in the germline V gene. The CDR3 extends over 12 amino acids. The CDR3 coding sequence is TGCGCCAGCAGCCGAGCGGGGTTCGAGCAGTACTTC. The encoded protein is CASSRAGFEQYF. Combining the CDR3 with reference TRBV5-1 and TRBJ2-7 gives the whole variable domain KAGVTQTPRYLIKTRGQQVTLSCSPISGHRSVSWYQQTPGQGLQFLFEYFSETQRNKGNFPGRFSGRQFSNSRSEMNVSTLELGDSALYLCASSRAGFEQYFGPGTRLTVT.

The V gene is TRBV18, the J gene TRBJ2-2, with TRBD1 matching over 7 bases. Trimming removed 4 bases from V and 2 bases from J; junction bases left unmatched: 16. CDR1 is KGHSH and CDR2 is LQKENI in the germline V gene. This CDR3 has 19 residues. The CDR3 nucleotides read TGTGCCAGCTCACGGACGAGGGACAGTCCAATATCAAACACCGGGGAGCTGTTTTTT. This encodes CASSRTRDSPISNTGELFF.

The rearrangement links TRBV3-1 (or the pseudogene TRBV3-2) to TRBJ2-1; perhaps TRBD2 as D (6 bases). Germline CDR1 LGHDT, CDR2 YNNKEL (reference sequence). The CDR3 spans 14 residues. Trimming took off 6 bases at V and 0 bases at J, with 9 bases between the two ends. This CDR3 is CASRMGGSYNEQFF. The CDR3 DNA sequence: TGTGCCAGCAGAATGGGGGGCTCCTACAATGAGCAGTTCTTC.